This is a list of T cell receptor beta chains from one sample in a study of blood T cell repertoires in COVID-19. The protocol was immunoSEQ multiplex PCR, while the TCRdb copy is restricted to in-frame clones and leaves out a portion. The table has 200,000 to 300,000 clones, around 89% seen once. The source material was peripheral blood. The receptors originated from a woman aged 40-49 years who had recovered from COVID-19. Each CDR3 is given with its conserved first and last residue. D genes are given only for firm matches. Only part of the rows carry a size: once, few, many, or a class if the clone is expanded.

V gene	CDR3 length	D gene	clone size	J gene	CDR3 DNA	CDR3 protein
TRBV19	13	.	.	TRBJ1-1	TGTGCCAGTAGTCTGGGGCAGTCTACTGAAGCTTTCTTT	CASSLGQSTEAFF
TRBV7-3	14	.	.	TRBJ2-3	TGTGCCAGCAGCCAAACGGGGGGCACAGATACGCAGTATTTT	CASSQTGGTDTQYF
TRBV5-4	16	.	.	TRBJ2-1	TGTGCCAGCAGCCGACTGGGGCAGGGTTTGTTGAATGAGCAGTTCTTC	CASSRLGQGLLNEQFF
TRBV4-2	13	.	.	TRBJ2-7	TGTGCCAGCAGCCACCGGGACACCTACGAGCAGTACTTC	CASSHRDTYEQYF
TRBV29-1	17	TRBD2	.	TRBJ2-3	TGCAGCGCCAATGGACTAGCGGGAGCCCTCGGCACAGATACGCAGTATTTT	CSANGLAGALGTDTQYF
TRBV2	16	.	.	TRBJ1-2	TGTGCCAGCAGCCGGGAGGTCGATGGGTTAGGCTATGGCTACACCTTC	CASSREVDGLGYGYTF
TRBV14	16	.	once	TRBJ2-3	TGTGCCAGCAGCCAAGGGGGAGGAGGGGCCGTAGATACGCAGTATTTT	CASSQGGGGAVDTQYF
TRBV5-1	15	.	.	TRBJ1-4	TGCGCCAGCAGCTTGGCACAGGGTCGGCATGAAAAACTGTTTTTT	CASSLAQGRHEKLFF
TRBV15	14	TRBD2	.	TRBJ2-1	TGTGCCACCACTAGCGGGAGGGCCGGGGATGAGCAGTTCTTC	CATTSGRAGDEQFF
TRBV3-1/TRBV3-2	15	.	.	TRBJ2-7	TGTGCCAGCAGCCCACAGGGTCCCGACTCCTACGAGCAGTACTTC	CASSPQGPDSYEQYF
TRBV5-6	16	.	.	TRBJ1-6	TGTGCCAGCACCCGGGGGGGGGCCACCTATAATTCACCCCTCCACTTT	CASTRGGATYNSPLHF
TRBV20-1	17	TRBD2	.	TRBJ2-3	TGCAGTGCTAGTTCTTTGGCCGGGACTAGCGGGCGGGGGGCGCAGTATTTT	CSASSLAGTSGRGAQYF
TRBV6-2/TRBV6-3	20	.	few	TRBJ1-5	TGTGCCAGCAGTTACCCCAATGGACAGTTTCTTTCTGATAGCAATCAGCCCCAGCATTTT	CASSYPNGQFLSDSNQPQHF
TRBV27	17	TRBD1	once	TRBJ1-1	TGTGCCAGCAGCTCACGACCACAGGGGGCCATGAACACTGAAGCTTTCTTT	CASSSRPQGAMNTEAFF
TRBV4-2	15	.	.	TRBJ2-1	TGTGCCAGCAGCCAAGATGGGCCCGCCTACAATGAGCAGTTCTTC	CASSQDGPAYNEQFF
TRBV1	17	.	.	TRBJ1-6	TGCACCAGCAGCCAAGAGCCCCGACAGACTCCGGATTCACCCCTCCACTTT	CTSSQEPRQTPDSPLHF
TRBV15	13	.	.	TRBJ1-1	TGTGCCACCAGCAGAGATCCGGACACTGAAGCTTTCTTT	CATSRDPDTEAFF
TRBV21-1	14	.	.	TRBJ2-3	TGTGCCAGCAGCCAGGGGAGGGGCACAGATACGCAGTATTTT	CASSQGRGTDTQYF
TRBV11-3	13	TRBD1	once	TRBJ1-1	TGTGCCAGCACGGACAGGGGGTACACTGAAGCTTTCTTT	CASTDRGYTEAFF
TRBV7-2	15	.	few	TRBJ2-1	TGTGCCAGCAGACCCACTATAAGCTCCTACAATGAGCAGTTCTTC	CASRPTISSYNEQFF
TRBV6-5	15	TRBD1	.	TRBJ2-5	TGTGCCAGCAGTTGGGGACAGGGGTCGGGGGAGACCCAGTACTTC	CASSWGQGSGETQYF
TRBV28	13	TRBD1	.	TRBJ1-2	TGTGCCACCCCGGGGGACAGGGTGCGTGGCTACACCTTC	CATPGDRVRGYTF
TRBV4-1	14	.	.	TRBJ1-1	TGCGCCAGCAGCCCCAGGGACATGAACACTGAAGCTTTCTTT	CASSPRDMNTEAFF
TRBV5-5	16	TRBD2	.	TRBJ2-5	TGTGCCAGCAGCACCGGGACTAGCGGGAGTGGAGAGACCCAGTACTTC	CASSTGTSGSGETQYF
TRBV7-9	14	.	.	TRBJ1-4	TGTGCCAGCAGCTTAGCGGGCAGGGGCGAAAAACTGTTTTTT	CASSLAGRGEKLFF
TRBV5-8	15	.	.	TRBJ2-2	TGTGCCAGCAGCTTACCCGGGGCGAACACCGGGGAGCTGTTTTTT	CASSLPGANTGELFF
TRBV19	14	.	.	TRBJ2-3	TGTGCCAGTCAAGGGGGGGGAGTCGCGGATACGCAGTATTTT	CASQGGGVADTQYF
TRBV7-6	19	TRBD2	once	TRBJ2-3	TGTGCCAGCAGCCCCCCAGCGGGGCGGTCTAGCGGGAGGGCAGATACGCAGTATTTT	CASSPPAGRSSGRADTQYF
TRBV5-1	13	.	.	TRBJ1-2	TGCGCCAGCAGCTTGGGCGGGGGCTATGGCTACACCTTC	CASSLGGGYGYTF
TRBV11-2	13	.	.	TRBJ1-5	TGTGCCAGCAGCCAGTATAGCAATCAGCCCCAGCATTTT	CASSQYSNQPQHF
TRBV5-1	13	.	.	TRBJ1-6	TGCGCCAGCAGCTTGGGTCCGAATTCACCCCTCCACTTT	CASSLGPNSPLHF
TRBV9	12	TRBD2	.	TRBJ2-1	TGTGCCAGCAGCGGCGGACTAGCGGAGCAGTTCTTC	CASSGGLAEQFF
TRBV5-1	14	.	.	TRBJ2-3	TGCGCCAGCGAGCAAGGGGCAGCCACAGATACGCAGTATTTT	CASEQGAATDTQYF
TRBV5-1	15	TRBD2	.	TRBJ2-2	TGCGCCAGCGGCCCCCTAGCGGGAGGGTCCGGGGAGCTGTTTTTT	CASGPLAGGSGELFF
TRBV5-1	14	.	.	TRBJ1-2	TGCGCCAGCAGCTTGACCAGGGATAACTATGGCTACACCTTC	CASSLTRDNYGYTF
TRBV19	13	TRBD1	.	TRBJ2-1	TGTGCCGTACTGGACAGGCCTTACAATGAGCAGTTCTTC	CAVLDRPYNEQFF
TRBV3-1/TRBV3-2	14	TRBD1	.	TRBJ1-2	TGTGCCAGCAGCCTCGGAAGACAGGGGGGTGGCTACACCTTC	CASSLGRQGGGYTF
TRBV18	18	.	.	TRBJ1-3	TGTGCCAGCTCACCACCTGGAGGACGTGGTAGCTCTGGAAACACCATATATTTT	CASSPPGGRGSSGNTIYF
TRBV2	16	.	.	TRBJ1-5	TGTGCCAGCAGCCCGTTTGGGCCAGATAGCAATCAGCCCCAGCATTTT	CASSPFGPDSNQPQHF
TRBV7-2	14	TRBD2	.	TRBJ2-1	TGTGCCAGCAGCCAAAGCGGGACTTACAATGAGCAGTTCTTC	CASSQSGTYNEQFF
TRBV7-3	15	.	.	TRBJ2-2	TGTGCCAGCAGCCGGGACCCCGCGGGGACCGGGGAGCTGTTTTTT	CASSRDPAGTGELFF
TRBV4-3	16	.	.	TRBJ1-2	TGCGCCAGCAGCCAAGAAGGGCGGGGGTCGGACTATGGCTACACCTTC	CASSQEGRGSDYGYTF
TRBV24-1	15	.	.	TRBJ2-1	TGTGCCACTCTCCCGGTTCCAGAGCGGGTGAATGAGCAGTTCTTC	CATLPVPERVNEQFF
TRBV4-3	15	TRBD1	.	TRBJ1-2	TGCGCCAGCAGCCACACAGGGGAGCCAAGAGTAGGCTACACCTTC	CASSHTGEPRVGYTF
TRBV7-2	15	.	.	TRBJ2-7	TGTGCCAGCAGCCCGACTACAGCGGCGTTCTACGAGCAGTACTTC	CASSPTTAAFYEQYF
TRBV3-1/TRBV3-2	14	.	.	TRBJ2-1	TGTGCCAGCAGCCAAGATGCCGGGCTAGCCGGTTTGGTCTTC	CASSQDAGLAGLVF
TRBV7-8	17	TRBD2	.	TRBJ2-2	TGTGCCAGCAGCTCCCCGGGGAGGGCTAAGAACACCGGGGAGCTGTTTTTT	CASSSPGRAKNTGELFF
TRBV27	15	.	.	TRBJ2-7	TGTGCCAGCAGTGCCAATCCCCACAGGGTGCCGGGGCAGTACTTC	CASSANPHRVPGQYF